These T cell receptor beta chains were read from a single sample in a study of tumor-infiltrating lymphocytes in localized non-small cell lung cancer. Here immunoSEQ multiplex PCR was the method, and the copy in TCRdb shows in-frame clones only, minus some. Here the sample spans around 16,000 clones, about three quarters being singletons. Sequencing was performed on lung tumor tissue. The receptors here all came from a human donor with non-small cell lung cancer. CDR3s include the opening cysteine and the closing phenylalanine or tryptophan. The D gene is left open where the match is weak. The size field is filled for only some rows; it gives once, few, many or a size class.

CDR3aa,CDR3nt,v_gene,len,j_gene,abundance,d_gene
CASSPNQGSSGNTIYF,TGTGCCAGCAGCCCTAATCAGGGCTCCTCTGGAAACACCATATATTTT,TRBV5-5,16,TRBJ1-3,-,-
CASSISGRAPDTQYF,TGTGCCAGCAGCATTAGCGGGAGGGCGCCAGATACGCAGTATTTT,TRBV9,15,TRBJ2-3,-,TRBD2
CASGLAENTGELFF,TGTGCCAGCGGACTAGCGGAAAACACCGGGGAGCTGTTTTTT,TRBV5-4,14,TRBJ2-2,-,TRBD2
CASSTYRDRGTYGYTF,TGTGCCAGCAGCACCTACCGGGACAGGGGTACCTATGGCTACACCTTC,TRBV7-2,16,TRBJ1-2,-,TRBD1
CASSPKRLAGAGDTQYF,TGTGCCAGCAGCCCAAAACGACTAGCGGGAGCCGGAGATACGCAGTATTTT,TRBV7-2,17,TRBJ2-3,-,TRBD2
CASSPGGPTGELFF,TGTGCCAGCTCACCAGGGGGGCCGACCGGGGAGCTGTTTTTT,TRBV18,14,TRBJ2-2,-,-
CASSRGRDEAFF,TGTGCCAGCAGCCGTGGACGGGATGAAGCTTTCTTT,TRBV7-9,12,TRBJ1-1,-,-
CASSLVAATDTQYF,TGTGCCAGCAGCTTAGTAGCGGCCACAGATACGCAGTATTTT,TRBV11-2,14,TRBJ2-3,-,-
CASSLPASGKLGEQFF,TGCGCCAGCAGCTTGCCGGCTAGCGGGAAATTAGGTGAGCAGTTCTTC,TRBV5-1,16,TRBJ2-1,-,TRBD2
CASSFDRGHNEKLFF,TGCGCCAGCAGCTTCGACAGGGGGCATAATGAAAAACTGTTTTTT,TRBV5-1,15,TRBJ1-4,-,TRBD1
CASSPGLASETQYF,TGTGCCAGCAGCCCGGGACTAGCGAGCGAGACCCAGTACTTC,TRBV7-3,14,TRBJ2-5,-,TRBD2
CASSALTDMNTEAFF,TGTGCCAGCAGCGCCTTAACCGACATGAACACTGAAGCTTTCTTT,TRBV6-1,15,TRBJ1-1,-,-
CASAQGMQTEAFF,TGTGCCAGCGCGCAAGGTATGCAGACTGAAGCTTTCTTT,TRBV7-3,13,TRBJ1-1,-,-
CASSPGQGARIATDTQYF,TGTGCCAGCAGCCCAGGGCAGGGGGCGAGGATTGCAACAGATACGCAGTATTTT,TRBV7-2,18,TRBJ2-3,few,TRBD1
CASSPGQGPSYEQYF,TGCGCCAGCAGCCCCGGACAGGGACCCTCCTACGAGCAGTACTTC,TRBV4-1,15,TRBJ2-7,medium-sized,TRBD1
CASSVAIGPNTGELFF,TGTGCCAGCAGCGTAGCTATCGGCCCGAACACCGGGGAGCTGTTTTTT,TRBV9,16,TRBJ2-2,-,-
CAISDRQANQPQHF,TGTGCCATCAGTGATCGACAGGCCAATCAGCCCCAGCATTTT,TRBV10-3,14,TRBJ1-5,-,-
CSVRTTGQGVEQYF,TGCAGCGTTCGAACCACGGGACAGGGTGTCGAGCAGTACTTC,TRBV29-1,14,TRBJ2-7,-,TRBD1
CASSAGTTASYEQYF,TGCGCCAGCAGTGCTGGGACAACAGCCTCCTACGAGCAGTACTTC,TRBV10-1,15,TRBJ2-7,-,-
CASSYSSDSYEQYF,TGTGCCAGCAGTTACTCGTCAGACTCCTACGAGCAGTACTTC,TRBV6-6,14,TRBJ2-7,-,-
CASSYRVTYEQYF,TGTGCCAGCAGTTACAGGGTAACCTACGAGCAGTACTTC,TRBV6-5,13,TRBJ2-7,-,-
CASSLVEGTYEQYF,TGCGCCAGCAGCTTGGTTGAGGGGACTTACGAGCAGTACTTC,TRBV5-1,14,TRBJ2-7,-,-
CAWSPPDRGRTEAFF,TGTGCCTGGAGTCCACCGGACAGGGGGCGAACTGAAGCTTTCTTT,TRBV30,15,TRBJ1-1,-,TRBD1
CASSLGGPNEQFF,TGTGCCAGCAGCTTAGGGGGTCCGAATGAGCAGTTCTTC,TRBV7-6,13,TRBJ2-1,-,-
CASSLRGQGNAEAFF,TGTGCCAGCAGCTTACGCGGACAGGGGAACGCTGAAGCTTTCTTT,TRBV7-2,15,TRBJ1-1,-,TRBD1
CASSEDTSRANVLTF,TGTGCCAGCAGTGAAGACACCTCGAGGGCCAACGTCCTGACTTTC,TRBV6-1,15,TRBJ2-6,-,-
CASSLGSQEGYTF,TGTGCCAGCAGCTTAGGGTCCCAGGAGGGCTACACCTTC,TRBV13,13,TRBJ1-2,-,-
CASSGGRATSEAFF,TGTGCCAGCAGTGGGGGCAGGGCGACCTCTGAAGCTTTCTTT,TRBV2,14,TRBJ1-1,-,-
CASSLVISMSNYEQYF,TGTGCCAGCAGCTTAGTAATTAGCATGTCCAACTACGAGCAGTACTTC,TRBV7-2,16,TRBJ2-7,-,-
CASSFDGIGGTYGYTF,TGTGCCAGCAGCTTCGACGGTATAGGGGGTACCTATGGCTACACCTTC,TRBV5-8,16,TRBJ1-2,-,-
CASSGQGLAVYNEQFF,TGTGCCAGCAGCGGGCAGGGACTAGCGGTCTACAATGAGCAGTTCTTC,TRBV7-9,16,TRBJ2-1,once,TRBD2
CASSRDHAGAYGYTF,TGCGCCAGCAGCCGAGACCACGCAGGAGCCTATGGCTACACCTTC,TRBV4-3,15,TRBJ1-2,-,-
CAIMGGRESDNEQFF,TGTGCCATCATGGGCGGGCGGGAGTCGGACAATGAGCAGTTCTTC,TRBV10-3,15,TRBJ2-1,-,TRBD2
CASSRHMSEKLFF,TGTGCCAGCAGCCGCCACATGAGCGAAAAACTGTTTTTT,TRBV7-9,13,TRBJ1-4,-,-
CASSPPVGYGYTF,TGCGCCAGCAGCCCCCCCGTTGGCTATGGCTACACCTTC,TRBV4-1,13,TRBJ1-2,few,-
CASSYWVGGASGELFF,TGTGCCAGCAGTTACTGGGTAGGGGGCGCATCCGGGGAGCTGTTTTTT,TRBV6-5,16,TRBJ2-2,-,TRBD1
CASSLWGSGSYNEQFF,TGTGCCAGCAGTTTGTGGGGGAGTGGTTCCTACAATGAGCAGTTCTTC,TRBV7-2,16,TRBJ2-1,-,-
CASSAPSGNYEQYF,TGCGCCAGCAGCGCTCCTAGCGGGAACTACGAGCAGTACTTC,TRBV5-1,14,TRBJ2-7,-,TRBD2
CASSLYRQGEQYF,TGTGCCAGCAGTTTATACCGACAAGGCGAGCAGTACTTC,TRBV27,13,TRBJ2-7,-,-
CASRTQEQNTEAFF,TGTGCCAGCAGGACACAGGAGCAGAACACTGAAGCTTTCTTT,TRBV6-1,14,TRBJ1-1,few,-